The 31 T cell receptor beta chains reported below all come from one sample, sequenced in a study of blood T cell repertoires in COVID-19 (dated by TCRdb to the early 2020s). Library construction relied on the immunoSEQ multiplex PCR assay. Held by TCRdb, this immuneACCESS table contains in-frame sequences only and omits some clones. Under half of the omission traces to an unresolved V gene where checked; the cause of the rest is unknown. Here the sample has approximately 110,000 clones; approximately 80% occur a single time. About 0.8% of the sample belongs to the ten largest clones. What was sequenced was peripheral blood. The receptors were gathered from a woman between 65 and 79 years old with acute or convalescent COVID-19.

This clone has just a few counts. V gene TRBV28 combines with J gene TRBJ1-5; weak D call: TRBD1 (6 bases). The CDR3 contains 14 residues. Germline V gene sequence: CDR1 MDHEN, CDR2 SYDVKM. Trimming shortened V by 4 bases and J by 6 bases, and 13 bases separated the two germline ends. The DNA for the CDR3 is TGTGCCAGCAGTTCGGCAGGGGCAGTTCAGCCCCAGCATTTT. The encoded protein is CASSSAGAVQPQHF. The full variable domain, completed using reference TRBV28 and TRBJ1-5, is DVKVTQSSRYLVKRTGEKVFLECVQDMDHENMFWYRQDPGLGLRLIYFSYDVKMKEKGDIPEGYSVSREKKERFSLILESASTNQTSMYLCASSSAGAVQPQHFGDGTRLSIL.

This chain connects TRBV6-5 to TRBJ2-7, with D possibly being TRBD1 (5 bases). The CDR3 has 15 residues. Between the trimmed V and J ends, which lost 5 bases and 3 bases, there was a span of 17 bases. Germline CDR1 and CDR2: MNHEY and SVGAGI. In nucleotides, the CDR3 is TGTGCCAGCAGTCCCAGGGCACCGGTAATCTACGAGCAGTACTTC. This gives the protein CASSPRAPVIYEQYF.

The chain couples TRBV29-1 to TRBJ1-1; the D gene is possibly TRBD1 (6 bases). V was cut by 7 bases and J by 3 bases, with 18 bases left in between. The germline V gene has CDR1 SQVTM and CDR2 ANQGSEA. CDR3 length equals 14 residues. This CDR3 reads CSGRTAGGDTEAFF. The CDR3 coding sequence is TGCAGCGGCCGAACCGCGGGGGGCGACACTGAAGCTTTCTTT.

This sequence joins TRBV5-1 and TRBJ2-5, with D hard to call. Trimming shortened V by 4 bases and J by 1 base, and 11 bases separated the two germline ends. The CDR3 length is 14 residues. The V gene's germline CDR1 is SGHRS and CDR2 YFSETQ. The CDR3 DNA reads as TGCGCCAGCAGCCCACAACGAACCCAAGAGACCCAGTACTTC. It codes for CASSPQRTQETQYF.

The chain joins TRBV5-6 to TRBJ1-5; no reliable D call. The CDR3 is made up of 14 amino acids. The germline V gene encodes CDR1 SGHDT and CDR2 YYEEEE. The V gene lost 3 bases and the J gene lost 3 bases, with 10 bases spanning the gap. DNA of the CDR3: TGTGCCAGCAGCTACAGTGGATTCAATCAGCCCCAGCATTTT. Its translation: CASSYSGFNQPQHF.

The chain is built from TRBV5-6 and TRBJ1-2; weak D call: TRBD1 (6 bases). Trimming removed 3 bases from V and 7 bases from J, with 13 bases in between. The CDR3 is made up of 13 amino acids. The germline V gene has CDR1 SGHDT and CDR2 YYEEEE. The CDR3 spells CASSSLRGGGYTF. CDR3 sequence (DNA): TGTGCCAGCAGCTCCCTTAGAGGGGGTGGCTACACCTTC.

In nucleotides, the CDR3 is TGTGCCAGCAGCTTAGATGGGGACAGCCAAGAGACCCAGTACTTC. It encodes CASSLDGDSQETQYF. The chain recombines TRBV11-2 with TRBJ2-5; 7 bases fit TRBD1. V was pared by 0 bases and J by 1 base, with 2 bases of the junction left unmatched. The CDR3 consists of 15 residues. CDR1 and CDR2 from the germline V gene are SGHAT and FQNNGV.

The chain is built from TRBV6-5 and TRBJ1-1; D gene unclear. Trimming cost V 2 bases and J 0 bases, with 13 bases left between them. CDR3 length equals 16 residues. Germline V CDR1 and CDR2: MNHEY, SVGAGI. CDR3 DNA: TGTGCCAGCAGTTACCGATCGGCCAGGCTGAACACTGAAGCTTTCTTT. It is translated as CASSYRSARLNTEAFF.

This rearrangement joins TRBV10-3 to TRBJ1-4; perhaps TRBD1 as D (6 bases). Per germline, CDR1 ENHRY and CDR2 SYGVKD. CDR3 size: 17 residues. The V end lost 2 bases, the J end lost 0 bases, and 13 bases lay between the germline ends. This CDR3 reads CAISESQGYTTNEKLFF. The CDR3 region has the DNA TGTGCCATCAGTGAGAGCCAGGGGTACACAACTAATGAAAAACTGTTTTTT.

The rearrangement uses TRBV2 and TRBJ1-6, with D possibly being TRBD1 (6 bases). V lost 1 base, J lost 11 bases, and 15 bases lay in between. The CDR3 has 15 residues. Germline CDR1 SNHLY, CDR2 FYNNEI. The CDR3 bases are TGTGCCAGCAGTGAAGTGGGTCAGGGGACCGCACCCCTCCACTTT. It encodes CASSEVGQGTAPLHF.

This chain uses TRBV12-3 or TRBV12-4 with TRBJ1-2; perhaps TRBD1 as D (5 bases). The germline V and J ends were trimmed by 6 bases and 5 bases, with 13 bases remaining between them. CDR3 size: 13 residues. The CDR3 DNA follows: TGTGCCAGCAGCTCCCAGACAGTGTATGGCTACACCTTC. This translates into CASSSQTVYGYTF.

In this sample, this clone turned up a few times. This rearrangement joins TRBV7-3 to TRBJ2-2; D is perhaps TRBD2 (6 bases). The germline gives CDR1 SGHTA, CDR2 FQGTGA. The CDR3 contains 13 residues. Trimming stripped 5 bases from V and 4 bases from J, with 8 bases between. In nucleotides, the CDR3 is TGTGCCAGCAGCATTAGCGGCACCGGGGAGCTGTTTTTT. It translates to CASSISGTGELFF.

To note about this clone: At one boundary the junction diverges from the germline segment, which might be a read error. The rearrangement links TRBV7-9 to TRBJ2-3, with D perhaps TRBD2 (6 bases). The CDR3 sequence is 12 residues long. The germline V gene encodes CDR1 SEHNR and CDR2 FQNEAQ (reference sequence). CDR3 region: CASSGGADTQYF. CDR3 DNA: TGTGCCAGCAGTGGAGGGGCAGACACGCAGTATTTT.

This chain uses TRBV19 with TRBJ2-7; perhaps TRBD1 as D (6 bases). V was cut by 4 bases and J by 1 base, with 14 bases left in between. The CDR3 totals 15 residues. Germline values: CDR1 LNHDA, CDR2 SQIVND (reference sequence). CDR3 region: CASSRGQRTSYEQYF. The DNA for the CDR3 is TGTGCCAGTAGTAGAGGACAGCGTACATCCTACGAGCAGTACTTC.

The rearrangement links TRBV21-1 to TRBJ1-2; the tabulated D call, TRBD1, remains unverified against the DNA. TRBV21-1 is deemed a pseudogene. The length of the CDR3 is 16 residues. DNA for the CDR3: TGTGCCAGCAGCAAAGAGGACGGACAGGGTAACTATGGCTACACCTTC. Translating it yields CASSKEDGQGNYGYTF.

V gene TRBV5-4 combines with J gene TRBJ2-3; 8 bases are shared with TRBD2. V dropped 4 bases and J dropped 2; count of bases not matched to a gene: 6. Germline-derived CDR1 and CDR2 are SGHNT and YYREEE (reference sequence). This CDR3 contains 15 residues. The CDR3 protein is CASSRPGGNTDTQYF. In nucleotides, the CDR3 is TGTGCCAGCAGCCGACCGGGAGGGAACACAGATACGCAGTATTTT.

The chain has TRBV19 and TRBJ2-7; D possibly corresponds to TRBD1 (6 bases). The CDR3 extends over 12 amino acids. Germline V gene data show CDR1 as LNHDA and CDR2 as SQIVND (reference sequence). V shed 5 bases and J shed 6 bases, with 11 bases lying between them. CDR3 amino acids: CASSVQGSEQYF. The CDR3 DNA follows: TGTGCCAGTAGTGTACAGGGTTCCGAGCAGTACTTC.

J is TRBJ2-1 and V is TRBV10-3, with 12 bases matching TRBD2. Germline V lookup: CDR1 ENHRY, CDR2 SYGVKD. Unmatched junction bases numbered 4, after V lost 10 bases and J lost 3 bases. The CDR3 is made up of 14 amino acids. CDR3 in amino acids: CATWTSGDYNEQFF. In DNA form, the CDR3 reads TGTGCCACATGGACTAGCGGGGACTACAATGAGCAGTTCTTC.

The rearrangement joins TRBV9 to TRBJ1-1, with 7 bases identical to TRBD1. Germline CDR1 is SGDLS and CDR2 is YYNGEE. This CDR3 is 15 amino acids long. The V segment lost 4 bases and the J segment 0 bases; nucleotides outside the gene matches: 6. The CDR3 spells CASSRRGALNTEAFF. The CDR3 DNA reads TGTGCCAGCAGCCGCAGGGGGGCGCTGAACACTGAAGCTTTCTTT.

This clone was observed a single time. The chain couples TRBV6-2 or TRBV6-3 to TRBJ1-2; 8 bases are a match to TRBD1. CDR3 length: 14 amino acids. The germline V gene encodes CDR1 MNHEY and CDR2 SVGEGT. Germline trimming cut 5 bases from V and 4 bases from J; bases unmatched to any gene: 6. This CDR3 is CASSLGQGGYGYTF. The CDR3 coding sequence is TGTGCCAGCAGTCTCGGACAGGGCGGCTATGGCTACACCTTC.

The chain links TRBV21-1 to TRBJ1-6. TRBV21-1 is labeled a pseudogene. This CDR3 region has 16 residues. CDR3 loop: CASAGFGQGHNSPLHF. The DNA for the CDR3 is TGTGCCAGCGCGGGGTTTGGTCAGGGCCATAATTCACCCCTCCACTTT.

This CDR3 is CASSQTRDEKLFF. Here the CDR3 DNA reads TGTGCCAGCAGCCAGACTCGGGATGAAAAACTGTTTTTT. The V call is TRBV3-1 (or the pseudogene TRBV3-2), the J call TRBJ1-4, with D unclear. CDR1 LGHDT and CDR2 YNNKEL come from the germline V gene (reference sequence). This CDR3 is 13 amino acids long. The V gene lost 3 bases and the J gene lost 6 bases, with 8 bases spanning the gap.

J is TRBJ1-1 and V is TRBV29-1, with D possibly being TRBD1 (5 bases). Germline lookup yields CDR1 SQVTM and CDR2 ANQGSEA. This CDR3 has 14 residues. The V end was cut by 4 bases, the J end by 1 base, with 13 bases between. The CDR3 reads CSVGGGRANTEAFF. DNA for the CDR3: TGCAGCGTTGGGGGGGGAAGGGCGAACACTGAAGCTTTCTTT.

CDR3 bases: TGTGCTAGTTGGGAGGAGAACACTGAAGCTTTCTTT. Residues: CASWEENTEAFF. The chain is built from TRBV27 and TRBJ1-1; unclear D gene. This CDR3 spans 12 amino acids. The germline gives CDR1 MNHEY, CDR2 SMNVEV (reference sequence).

Here the CDR3 DNA reads TGTGCCAGCAGCTTAAGGACTAGCGGGGGCAATGAGCAGTTCTTC. It specifies CASSLRTSGGNEQFF. The chain links TRBV7-9 to TRBJ2-1; 13 positions agree with TRBD2. The length of the CDR3 is 15 residues. V lost 2 bases to trimming and J lost 6 bases; unmatched junction nucleotides: 1. Looked up from germline, CDR1 is SEHNR and CDR2 is FQNEAQ (reference sequence).

The V and J genes are TRBV9 and TRBJ2-3, with 10 nucleotides matching TRBD2. This CDR3 spans 15 amino acids. After removal of 2 bases from V and 1 base from J, the junction contained 1 base not matched to a gene. Germline V gene lookup returns CDR1 SGDLS and CDR2 YYNGEE. The DNA for the CDR3 is TGTGCCAGCAGCGTTCTAGCGGGGGGCACAGATACGCAGTATTTT. It codes for CASSVLAGGTDTQYF.

The table lists this clone with a count of one. V is TRBV7-3 and J is TRBJ2-6; D is ambiguous. The CDR3 consists of 15 residues. V was shortened by 2 bases and J by 0 bases, with 5 bases between the two germline ends. The germline CDR1 and CDR2 sequences are SGHTA and FQGTGA. CDR3 residues: CASSLESSGANVLTF. The CDR3, as DNA: TGTGCCAGCAGCTTAGAGAGCTCTGGGGCCAACGTCCTGACTTTC.

This sequence joins TRBV5-5 and TRBJ1-1; D call uncertain. The V and J ends lost 2 bases and 4 bases respectively, with 12 bases between them. Germline-derived CDR1 and CDR2 are SGHKS and YYEKEE (reference sequence). This CDR3 has 14 amino acids. In DNA form, the CDR3 reads TGTGCCAGCAGCTTTCTACAGACCACCACTGAAGCTTTCTTT. Translated: CASSFLQTTTEAFF.

The chain links TRBV19 to TRBJ1-4, with D perhaps TRBD1 (5 bases). Germline CDR1 reads LNHDA; CDR2 reads SQIVND (reference sequence). V shed 2 bases and J shed 0 bases, with 7 bases lying between them. This CDR3 has 15 amino acids. The CDR3 sequence is CASSITTATNEKLFF. The CDR3 region has the DNA TGTGCCAGTAGTATAACGACAGCAACTAATGAAAAACTGTTTTTT.

This clone was found once. The J gene is TRBJ1-5, the V gene TRBV6-7; D remains unclear. TRBV6-7 is designated an ORF whose function remains uncertain. Trimming left V 6 bases short and J 0 bases short, with 18 bases between. The length of the CDR3 is 17 residues. In DNA form, the CDR3 reads TGTGCCAGCAGCCCTCGGATAGGAGGCGATAGCAATCAGCCCCAGCATTTT. It translates to CASSPRIGGDSNQPQHF.

The J gene is TRBJ1-5, the V gene TRBV15; the D gene is possibly TRBD1 (5 bases). The germline gives CDR1 LNHNV, CDR2 YYDKDF (reference sequence). The CDR3 length is 16 residues. With 0 bases removed from V and 7 bases from J, the gap between germline ends came to 16 bases. The CDR3, as DNA: TGTGCCACCAGCAGAGATGGAAGGGGCAGTTTCCAGCCCCAGCATTTT. It codes for CATSRDGRGSFQPQHF.